The 24 T cell receptor beta chains in this list originate from one sample, sequenced in a study of shared clonotypes between healthy human individuals. TCRdb's copy holds only in-frame clones and misses some; the assay was immunoSEQ multiplex PCR. The data hold 2.3 million or so clones, with over 85% observed a single time. The material sequenced was naive CD4+ T cells from PBMCs. The subset: CD45RA+ positively selected. The source of these receptors is a man aged 18 to 29 in good health. Some clones in this sample may be carry-over from other donors' samples.

The chain uses TRBV9 and TRBJ1-2; TRBD1 matches 7 bases. With 0 bases clipped from V and 4 bases from J, the junction kept 9 bases outside the gene matches. Germline V gives CDR1 SGDLS, CDR2 YYNGEE. The CDR3 totals 16 residues. DNA for the CDR3: TGTGCCAGCAGCGTAGGGTCTGGCAGGGGGAGCTATGGCTACACCTTC. As protein: CASSVGSGRGSYGYTF.

For the CDR3, the DNA is TGTGCCAGCAGCTTCCGGACAGGCTCCTATGGCTACACCTTC. It yields the protein CASSFRTGSYGYTF. J is TRBJ1-2 and V is TRBV5-4; 7 nucleotides match TRBD1. Germline-derived CDR1 and CDR2 are SGHNT and YYREEE (reference sequence). J lost 4 bases, V lost 2 bases, and 5 bases had no gene match. The CDR3 loop spans 14 amino acids.

Notes on this clone: The sample holds other DNA sequences that translate to the same CDR3. The CDR3 here is CASSLGGENEKLFF. DNA for the CDR3: TGCGCCAGCAGCCTAGGCGGGGAAAATGAAAAACTGTTTTTT. The V gene is TRBV5-1, the J gene TRBJ1-4; no reliable D call. The V gene lost 4 bases and the J gene lost 5 bases, with 12 bases spanning the gap. The CDR3 consists of 14 residues. Looked up from germline, CDR1 is SGHRS and CDR2 is YFSETQ. The full variable domain, with the rest looked up from reference TRBV5-1 and TRBJ1-4, is KAGVTQTPRYLIKTRGQQVTLSCSPISGHRSVSWYQQTPGQGLQFLFEYFSETQRNKGNFPGRFSGRQFSNSRSEMNVSTLELGDSALYLCASSLGGENEKLFFGSGTQLSVL.

The J gene is TRBJ2-7, the V gene TRBV7-2; 7 bases line up with TRBD2. This CDR3 is built from 16 residues. Germline CDR1 and CDR2: SGHTA and FQGNSA. V trimming: 5 bases; J trimming: 3 bases; junction bases outside the gene matches: 13. Here the CDR3 DNA reads TGTGCCAGCAGCCCCGCCCGTGCTAGCGGACACTACGAGCAGTACTTC. Translation: CASSPARASGHYEQYF.

The chain is built from TRBV25-1 and TRBJ1-3, with 7 bases fitting TRBD1. Germline CDR1 is MGHDK and CDR2 is SYGVNS. Germline trimming cut 6 bases from V and 0 bases from J; bases unmatched to any gene: 2. The CDR3 sequence is 14 residues long. CDR3 in amino acids: CASRGTASGNTIYF. For the CDR3, the DNA is TGTGCCAGCAGAGGGACAGCCTCTGGAAACACCATATATTTT.

The chain combines TRBV6-1 with TRBJ1-1; D gene uncertain. Germline lookup yields CDR1 MNHNS and CDR2 SASEGT. This CDR3 spans 13 amino acids. V lost 1 base and J 0 bases, leaving 3 bases between the germline ends. The CDR3: CASSEVVNTEAFF. The DNA for the CDR3 is TGTGCCAGCAGTGAAGTGGTGAACACTGAAGCTTTCTTT.

The genes are TRBV18 and TRBJ1-3; no reliable D call. The length of the CDR3 is 11 residues. CDR1 KGHSH and CDR2 LQKENI come from the germline V gene. Trimming shortened V by 3 bases and J by 9 bases, and 6 bases separated the two germline ends. The CDR3 protein is CASSPEGTIYF. In DNA, the CDR3 is TGTGCCAGCTCACCCGAGGGCACCATATATTTT.

The chain has TRBV29-1 and TRBJ2-2; the match to TRBD1 covers 9 bases. The CDR3 extends over 15 amino acids. Losses at the gene ends were 6 bases for V and 3 bases for J; bases not matched to a gene: 8. Germline assignment: CDR1 SQVTM and CDR2 ANQGSEA. The CDR3: CSVGTGGADTGELFF. The CDR3 DNA sequence: TGCAGCGTGGGAACAGGGGGCGCGGACACCGGGGAGCTGTTTTTT.

This sequence joins TRBV28 and TRBJ2-1, with 11 bases fitting TRBD2. The germline CDR1 and CDR2 sequences are MDHEN and SYDVKM. The CDR3 consists of 16 residues. V shed 6 bases, J shed 4 bases, and the junction held 8 bases outside the gene matches. The CDR3 DNA is TGTGCCAGCAGAGTTAGCGGGAGGGGGGGTTACAATGAGCAGTTCTTC. The encoded protein is CASRVSGRGGYNEQFF.

As to this clone: The same CDR3 also results from other DNA sequences found in this sample. This chain connects TRBV5-1 to TRBJ1-5; TRBD1 matches 7 bases. V shed 4 bases and J 5 bases; nucleotides not matched to a gene: 3. Germline values: CDR1 SGHRS, CDR2 YFSETQ. This CDR3 contains 13 residues. In nucleotides, the CDR3 is TGCGCCAGCAGCCCAGGGGGGGATCAGCCCCAGCATTTT. Encoded protein: CASSPGGDQPQHF.

CDR3 nucleotides: TGCGCCAGCAGCTTGGATTTGCTAAGCTCTGGGGCCAACGTCCTGACTTTC. As protein: CASSLDLLSSGANVLTF. The chain links TRBV5-1 to TRBJ2-6; D unclear. The length of the CDR3 is 17 residues. Germline V gene data show CDR1 as SGHRS and CDR2 as YFSETQ. V lost 0 bases and J lost 0, with 10 bases in between.

The chain links TRBV27 to TRBJ1-2; D not resolved. Germline loops: CDR1 MNHEY, CDR2 SMNVEV (reference sequence). The germline V and J ends were trimmed by 5 bases and 5 bases, with 15 bases remaining between them. The CDR3 loop spans 14 amino acids. This chain's CDR3 is CASSPPNVPYGYTF. CDR3 bases: TGTGCCAGCAGTCCGCCGAACGTCCCGTATGGCTACACCTTC.

The genes are TRBV6-6 and TRBJ2-3, with D maybe TRBD2 (5 bases). Germline loops: CDR1 MNHNY, CDR2 SVGAGI (reference sequence). CDR3 length: 14 residues. V lost 6 bases, J lost 0 bases, and 10 bases lay in between. CDR3 nucleotides: TGTGCCAGCAGAGCGGAGTTAAGCACAGATACGCAGTATTTT. This gives the protein CASRAELSTDTQYF.

The rearrangement links TRBV19 to TRBJ2-5; 11 nucleotides align to TRBD2. Germline loops: CDR1 LNHDA, CDR2 SQIVND (reference sequence). Trimming removed 3 bases from V and 3 bases from J; junction bases left unmatched: 6. The CDR3 runs 16 residues. For the CDR3, the DNA is TGTGCCAGTAGTATGGGCGCGGGACTAGCGGAAGAGACCCAGTACTTC. This translates into CASSMGAGLAEETQYF. Full variable domain (missing parts from reference TRBV19 and TRBJ2-5): DGGITQSPKYLFRKEGQNVTLSCEQNLNHDAMYWYRQDPGQGLRLIYYSQIVNDFQKGDIAEGYSVSREKKESFPLTVTSAQKNPTAFYLCASSMGAGLAEETQYFGPGTRLLVL.

This sequence joins TRBV25-1 and TRBJ1-2, with D hard to call. The CDR3 length is 14 residues. V was cut by 6 bases and J by 4 bases, with 15 bases left in between. Germline CDR1 reads MGHDK; CDR2 reads SYGVNS. The CDR3 DNA is TGTGCCAGCAGCGGCGCGGGTGGTAGCTATGGCTACACCTTC. It is translated as CASSGAGGSYGYTF.

This rearrangement joins TRBV19 to TRBJ1-5; D is perhaps TRBD1 (6 bases). The CDR3 is 15 amino acids. From germline, CDR1 is LNHDA and CDR2 SQIVND (reference sequence). Trimming took 0 bases from V and 6 from J, leaving 12 bases between them. CDR3 nucleotide sequence: TGTGCCAGTAGTATAGATAAGGGGGTTGCTCAGCCCCAGCATTTT. Protein sequence: CASSIDKGVAQPQHF.

The V gene is TRBV5-8, the J gene TRBJ1-5, with TRBD1 identical over 9 bases. CDR3 length equals 15 residues. V trimming: 5 bases; J trimming: 5 bases; junction bases outside the gene matches: 8. The germline gives CDR1 SGHTS, CDR2 YDEGEE. CDR3 loop: CASRTRDREYQPQHF. The DNA of the CDR3 is TGTGCCAGCAGGACCCGGGACAGGGAATATCAGCCCCAGCATTTT.

V usage is TRBV5-1 and J usage is TRBJ1-3; D call uncertain. V was pared by 4 bases and J by 2 bases, with 13 bases between. Germline V gene lookup returns CDR1 SGHRS and CDR2 YFSETQ. The CDR3 spans 15 residues. The CDR3 loop reads CASSPTLGPGNTIYF. DNA of the CDR3: TGCGCCAGCAGCCCTACCTTGGGCCCTGGAAACACCATATATTTT.

The chain recombines TRBV18 with TRBJ1-2, with no clear D. The CDR3 consists of 15 residues. V lost 3 bases and J lost 0, with 11 bases in between. CDR1 is KGHSH, CDR2 LQKENI, per germline. CDR3 bases: TGTGCCAGCTCACCCCTAGCACAGACTAACTATGGCTACACCTTC. Translated, it gives CASSPLAQTNYGYTF.

This clone was picked up one time. This chain connects TRBV29-1 to TRBJ2-5; 7 positions match TRBD1. The CDR3 contains 13 residues. Germline CDR1 reads SQVTM; CDR2 reads ANQGSEA. The V segment lost 7 bases and the J segment 1 base; nucleotides outside the gene matches: 6. CDR3 bases: TGCAGCGGGAAGACAGGGACCCAAGAGACCCAGTACTTC. As protein: CSGKTGTQETQYF.

This chain connects TRBV10-3 to TRBJ2-3; TRBD2 matches 10 bases. The CDR3 consists of 15 residues. CDR1 ENHRY and CDR2 SYGVKD come from the germline V gene. The V segment lost 6 bases and the J segment 5 bases; nucleotides outside the gene matches: 8. The DNA of the CDR3 is TGTGCCATCAGCCTAGCGGGAGTTGGGGGAGATACGCAGTATTTT. Amino acids: CAISLAGVGGDTQYF.

This chain links TRBV6-5 with TRBJ2-7; perhaps TRBD2 as D (6 bases). The CDR3 has 16 residues. Germline CDR1 is MNHEY and CDR2 is SVGAGI. The ends were cut back, 0 bases at V and 5 bases at J, with 17 bases in the middle. DNA of the CDR3: TGTGCCAGCAGTTACTCGTTTACTCGACTAGTAAACGAGCAGTACTTC. It encodes CASSYSFTRLVNEQYF.

J is TRBJ2-7 and V is TRBV6-1; D is uncertain. Trimming pared 6 bases from V and 2 bases from J, leaving 14 bases between. There are 14 residues in the CDR3. Germline V gene lookup returns CDR1 MNHNS and CDR2 SASEGT. The CDR3 DNA is TGTGCCAGCAGCCCGGCCGCGAACGCCTACGAGCAGTACTTC. Amino acids: CASSPAANAYEQYF.

The chain links TRBV11-2 to TRBJ2-3; 7 positions match TRBD1. Germline assignment: CDR1 SGHAT and CDR2 FQNNGV. CDR3 length: 17 amino acids. With V trimmed by 1 base and J by 7 bases, 14 bases remained unmatched. The CDR3 nucleotides read TGTGCCAGCAGCTTAGGCGGACAGGCCCATAGGAGAAATACGCAGTATTTT. Translating it yields CASSLGGQAHRRNTQYF. Supplemented by reference TRBV11-2 and TRBJ2-3, the full variable domain reads EAGVAQSPRYKIIEKRQSVAFWCNPISGHATLYWYQQILGQGPKLLIQFQNNGVVDDSQLPKDRFSAERLKGVDSTLKIQPAKLEDSAVYLCASSLGGQAHRRNTQYFGPGTRLTVL.